This entry features one T cell receptor (beta chain) sequence. The data were obtained in a study of blood T cell repertoires in COVID-19. The wider study: Sites in the United States, Italy and Spain provided acute and convalescent COVID-19 samples. PBMCs, B-cell-depleted T cells, or T cells provided the cDNA or gDNA that made up the material.

In the study's own analysis: By means of reference gene primer amplification, nucleated cell counts were estimated. TCRdb keeps only in-frame clones here, not all; method: immunoSEQ multiplex PCR. The V and J calls and clone size were taken over from that table, and D and trimming were inferred from the DNA. The sample lists around 300,000 clones; just under 85% were seen once. This clonotype originated in a woman aged 45-65 years with active or convalescent COVID-19. Material for sequencing was peripheral blood.

Here the CDR3 reads CASSLDVGTGAYEQYF. In DNA form, the CDR3 reads TGTGCCAGCAGCTTAGATGTCGGGACAGGGGCCTACGAGCAGTACTTC. This sequence joins TRBV7-8 and TRBJ2-7, with TRBD1 matching over 10 bases. The J segment lost 2 bases and the V segment lost 1 base, leaving 5 bases of the junction unmatched. Germline loops: CDR1 SGHVS, CDR2 FQNEAQ. The CDR3 is 16 residues long.